This T cell receptor beta chain was documented in a study of T cell repertoires in cytomegalovirus infection. Across the study: HLA-C-restricted CMV epitopes, recently identified, and well-studied HLA-B-restricted ones were used by the study. Both CMV infection and a matching HLA type were indicated by public TCR beta signatures. Study-level findings and limits: Carriage of CMV together with the relevant HLA was identifiable through cumulative public TCR beta family frequency. CMV-specific TCR beta clonotypes restricted by HLA-C were the ones dominating the ex vivo response.

This clonotype was seen repeatedly, ten times or more. The antigen is not known. CDR1 is SGHTA and CDR2 is FQGNSA in the germline V gene. J gave up 9 bases and V 7 bases, and 12 bases lay outside the gene matches. CDR3 length: 16 residues. Each CDR3 protein is one row after TCRdb ran MiXCR on the reads. The sample holds about 83,000 distinct CDR3 sequences, more than 20% seen once. V gene TRBV7-2 combines with J gene TRBJ1-6; 10 nucleotides align to TRBD1. The sample consisted of CD8+ T cells from cultured PBMCs, taken from culture after CMV antigen stimulation. The TCR comes from a human donor in good health (CMV status not recorded). Some clones in this sample may be carry-over from other donors' samples. The CDR3 region has the DNA TGTGCCAGCAATCCCGGGACAGGGGTTTTTACTTCACCCCTCCACTTT. Translation: CASNPGTGVFTSPLHF.